This record concerns one T cell receptor beta chain sequence. Other DNA sequences within the sample encode an identical CDR3. Germline V gene lookup returns CDR1 LNHDA and CDR2 SQIVND (reference sequence). V dropped 3 bases and J dropped 5 bases, with 10 bases sitting between them. The CDR3 loop spans 13 amino acids. In the original workflow: Estimation of nucleated cell counts was performed using reference gene primer amplification. Method: immunoSEQ multiplex PCR; TCRdb's copy keeps in-frame clones and lacks some. V and J calls and clone size are as listed in that table; D and trimming were resolved from the DNA. The sample gives some 450,000 clones, 70% to 90% of which show up once; roughly 12% is in the top ten. This specimen belongs to a study of blood T cell repertoires in COVID-19. For the study at large: T cells, B-cell-depleted T cells, or PBMCs provided the cDNA or gDNA that served as material.

Seattle's cohort entered during active infection and was followed longitudinally. The chain carries TRBV19 and TRBJ1-1; possibly TRBD1 for D (5 bases). The receptor's source is a woman aged 45-65 years with COVID-19, enrolled during active disease. Sample: peripheral blood. CDR3 DNA sequence: TGTGCCAGTAGTATCCAGGGTGGGACTGAAGCTTTCTTT. Its translation: CASSIQGGTEAFF.